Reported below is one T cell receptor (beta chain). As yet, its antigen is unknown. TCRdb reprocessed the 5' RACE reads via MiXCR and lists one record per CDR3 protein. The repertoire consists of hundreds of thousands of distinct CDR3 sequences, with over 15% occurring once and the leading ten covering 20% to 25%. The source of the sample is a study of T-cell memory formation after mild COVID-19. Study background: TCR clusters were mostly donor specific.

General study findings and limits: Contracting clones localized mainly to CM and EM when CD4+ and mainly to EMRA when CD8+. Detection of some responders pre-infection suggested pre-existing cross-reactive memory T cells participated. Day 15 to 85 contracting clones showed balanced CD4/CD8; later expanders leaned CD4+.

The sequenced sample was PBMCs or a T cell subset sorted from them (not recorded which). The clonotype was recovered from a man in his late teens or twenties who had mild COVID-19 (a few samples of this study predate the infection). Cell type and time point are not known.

The DNA of the CDR3 is TGCGCCAGCAGCCTACCCTGGACTAGCGGCAGTGAGCAGTTCTTC. This encodes CASSLPWTSGSEQFF. The chain recombines TRBV5-1 with TRBJ2-1; 10 bases match TRBD2. The CDR3 extends over 15 amino acids. The V gene end was trimmed by 4 bases and the J gene end by 9 bases; junction bases not matched to a gene: 10. CDR1 and CDR2 (germline): SGHRS, YFSETQ.